This entry features one T cell receptor (beta chain) sequence. As yet, its antigen is unknown. TCRdb itself ran the reads through MiXCR, one entry per CDR3 protein. This table holds a few hundred thousand distinct CDR3 sequences, almost 40% found once. J lost 7 bases, V lost 4 bases, and 10 bases had no gene match. Per germline, CDR1 SGHRS and CDR2 YFSETQ. The CDR3 runs 16 residues. This sample was taken from a study of T cell repertoires in cytomegalovirus infection. Overall study: HLA-B-restricted CMV epitopes that are well studied, plus recently identified HLA-C-restricted ones, were used by the study. Public TCR beta signatures marked donors with CMV infection and the matching HLA. Study-wide results and caveats: The ex vivo response was dominated by HLA-C-restricted CMV-specific TCR beta clonotypes.

The material was cultured PBMCs, obtained from culture after CMV antigen stimulation. This clonotype was sampled from a human donor in good health (CMV status not recorded). Some clones in this sample may be carry-over from other donors' samples. The chain uses TRBV5-1 and TRBJ2-3, with 12 bases matching TRBD2. The CDR3 DNA follows: TGCGCCAGCAGCCCCTCGGCTAGCGGGGGGGCCAATACGCAGTATTTT. Its translation: CASSPSASGGANTQYF.